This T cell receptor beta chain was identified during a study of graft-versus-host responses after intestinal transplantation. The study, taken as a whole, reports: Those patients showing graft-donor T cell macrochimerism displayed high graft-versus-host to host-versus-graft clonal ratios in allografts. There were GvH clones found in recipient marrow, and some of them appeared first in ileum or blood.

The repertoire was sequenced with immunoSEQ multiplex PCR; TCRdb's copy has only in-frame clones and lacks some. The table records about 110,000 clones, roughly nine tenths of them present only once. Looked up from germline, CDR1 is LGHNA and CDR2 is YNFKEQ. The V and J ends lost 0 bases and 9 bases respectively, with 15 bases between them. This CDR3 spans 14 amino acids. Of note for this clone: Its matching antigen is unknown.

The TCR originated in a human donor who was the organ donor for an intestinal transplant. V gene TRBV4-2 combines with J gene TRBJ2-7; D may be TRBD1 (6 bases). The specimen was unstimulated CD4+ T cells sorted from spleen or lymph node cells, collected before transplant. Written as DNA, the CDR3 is TGTGCCAGCAGCCAAGATAGCAGGGGCTTAGGGCAGTACTTC. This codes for CASSQDSRGLGQYF.